This TCR beta chain stems from a study of blood T cells in healthy people across ages. Study-wide points: Strongly correlated with naive T cell percentage was TCR beta diversity.

Notes on this clonotype: The antigen is not known.

Each donor's blood draw was 8.5 to 10 milliliters of peripheral blood. The authors extracted at least 5.5 micrograms of total RNA per sample. Together with a sample-barcoded 5' primer, a J-beta primer mix was included in a second PCR lasting about 7 to 11 cycles. Tags on each cDNA molecule came from a template-switch adaptor with 12 random nucleotides. A single record per CDR3 protein comes from TCRdb applying MiXCR to the 5' RACE reads. The sample yields 780,000 or so distinct CDR3 sequences, just over 55% seen once. Germline V lookup: CDR1 SGHTA, CDR2 FQGNSA. The germline V and J ends were trimmed by 7 bases and 4 bases, with 12 bases remaining between them. The length of the CDR3 is 13 residues.

The chain recombines TRBV7-2 with TRBJ2-3, with unresolved D. This receptor was taken from a man aged 35-49 years in good health. The sample consisted of blood. The CDR3 nucleotides are TGTGCCAGCACCGATTCGAATGCAGATACGCAGTATTTT. This translates into CASTDSNADTQYF.